This note documents a single T cell receptor beta chain sequence. Antigen: not known. This record comes from a study of cytomegalovirus exposure and HLA in healthy donors. For the study at large: Samples from HLA-typed donors yielded about 85 million unique TCRs in an early data release.

All donors participated as healthy donors of bone marrow. Broader study findings: Researchers catalogued 164 TCR beta chains as cytomegalovirus-associated. Later work found most CMV-associated TCR beta chains apparently HLA-restricted.

The CDR3 contains 16 residues. CDR1 and CDR2 (germline): KGHSH, LQKENI. After removal of 3 bases from V and 5 bases from J, the junction contained 4 bases not matched to a gene. PCR was performed using 60 Vbeta and 13 Jbeta primers. TCRdb's table, derived via immunoSEQ multiplex PCR, lists solely in-frame clones and lacks some. This table holds about 120,000 clones, roughly 80% found once. The chain is built from TRBV18 and TRBJ2-1, with 13 positions matching TRBD2. This receptor was obtained from a female donor in good health and CMV-seropositive. Source material: PBMCs. Written as DNA, the CDR3 is TGTGCCAGCTCACCGTCGACTAGCGGGGGGAACAATGAGCAGTTCTTC. Amino acid sequence: CASSPSTSGGNNEQFF.